These 15 T cell receptor beta chains share one sample of origin, sequenced in a study of blood T cell repertoires in COVID-19. The protocol was immunoSEQ multiplex PCR, while the TCRdb copy is restricted to in-frame clones and leaves out a portion. The sample shows around 280,000 clones, 88% of them seen only once. The sample consisted of peripheral blood. The origin of the receptors is a woman in her twenties or thirties with COVID-19, enrolled during active disease.

The J gene is TRBJ2-7, the V gene TRBV2; TRBD2 agrees at 7 bases. Losses at the gene ends were 2 bases for V and 7 bases for J; bases not matched to a gene: 11. The length of the CDR3 is 15 residues. The germline V gene has CDR1 SNHLY and CDR2 FYNNEI. CDR3 nucleotide sequence: TGTGCCAGCAGTGAAACCGCGGGGGTAGATCAGGAGCAGTACTTC. This codes for CASSETAGVDQEQYF.

The chain has TRBV6-5 and TRBJ2-3, with TRBD1 matching over 7 bases. V was pared by 6 bases and J by 3 bases, with 6 bases of the junction left unmatched. The CDR3 is 14 amino acids. Germline values: CDR1 MNHEY, CDR2 SVGAGI. Here the CDR3 reads CASRGDRETDTQYF. DNA for the CDR3: TGTGCCAGCAGGGGGGACAGAGAAACAGATACGCAGTATTTT.

This rearrangement joins TRBV5-6 to TRBJ1-6, with TRBD1 identical over 7 bases. With V trimmed by 0 bases and J by 10 bases, 4 bases remained unmatched. Looked up from germline, CDR1 is SGHDT and CDR2 is YYEEEE. CDR3 length: 14 amino acids. The CDR3 loop is CASSLVQGRSPLHF. The CDR3 DNA sequence: TGTGCCAGCAGCTTGGTACAGGGGAGATCACCCCTCCACTTT.

The CDR3 bases are TGTGCCAGCACCGAATTCGGGACAGGGCGCTCTGGGGCCAACGTCCTGACTTTC. This gives the protein CASTEFGTGRSGANVLTF. The chain combines TRBV27 with TRBJ2-6; 9 bases fit TRBD1. V lost 7 bases, J lost 0 bases, and 10 bases stayed unmatched. This CDR3 has 18 residues. The V gene's germline CDR1 is MNHEY and CDR2 SMNVEV (reference sequence). Together with reference TRBV27 and TRBJ2-6, the CDR3 gives the full variable domain: EAQVTQNPRYLITVTGKKLTVTCSQNMNHEYMSWYRQDPGLGLRQIYYSMNVEVTDKGDVPEGYKVSRKEKRNFPLILESPSPNQTSLYFCASTEFGTGRSGANVLTFGAGSRLTVL.

A word on this clone: At one end, the junction sequence differs from germline, possibly due to a read error. The rearrangement links TRBV7-7 to TRBJ1-3; possibly TRBD1 for D (5 bases). CDR3 size: 17 residues. The germline V gene encodes CDR1 SSHAT and CDR2 FNYEAQ (reference sequence). CDR3 residues: CASSLETVVGVGNTIYF. DNA for the CDR3: TGTGCTAGCAGCTTAGAGACAGTGGTTGGGGTCGGAAACACCATATATTTT.

This chain's CDR3 is CAWSAAGTSGYNEQFF. Here the CDR3 DNA reads TGTGCCTGGAGTGCCGCCGGGACTAGCGGGTACAATGAGCAGTTCTTC. The chain couples TRBV30 to TRBJ2-1, with TRBD2 matching 12 bases. CDR3 length: 16 amino acids. Germline CDR1 and CDR2: GTSNPN and SVGIG (reference sequence). Unmatched junction bases numbered 5, after V lost 1 base and J lost 4 bases. Full variable domain (outside the CDR3, taken from reference TRBV30 and TRBJ2-1): SQTIHQWPATLVQPVGSPLSLECTVEGTSNPNLYWYRQAAGRGLQLLFYSVGIGQISSEVPQNLSASRPQDRQFILSSKKLLLSDSGFYLCAWSAAGTSGYNEQFFGPGTRLTVL.

This chain joins TRBV11-3 and TRBJ2-1; TRBD1 matches 7 bases. Looked up from germline, CDR1 is SGHNT and CDR2 is YENEEA. J was trimmed by 7 bases and V by 4 bases; bases with no gene match: 7. The CDR3 runs 14 residues. CDR3 bases: TGTGCCAGCAGCTCGCCGGACAGGCCTAATGAGCAGTTCTTC. Translating it yields CASSSPDRPNEQFF.

The gene calls are TRBV25-1 and TRBJ1-4; D not certain. Germline values: CDR1 MGHDK, CDR2 SYGVNS. The CDR3 is 14 amino acids. V lost 7 bases, J lost 0 bases, and 9 bases lay in between. The CDR3 DNA sequence: TGTGCCAGCACTCGGGGAGCAACTAATGAAAAACTGTTTTTT. It codes for CASTRGATNEKLFF.

J is TRBJ2-1 and V is TRBV13, with 11 bases matching TRBD2. This CDR3 comprises 20 residues. Germline CDR1 is PRHDT and CDR2 is FYEKMQ (reference sequence). V gave up 5 bases and J gave up 0 bases; unmatched junction bases: 15. The CDR3 DNA sequence: TGTGCCAGCAGCCTCTGGCTGCCGGGACTAGCGGCCAGCTCCTACAATGAGCAGTTCTTC. This codes for CASSLWLPGLAASSYNEQFF. Full variable domain (rest looked up from reference TRBV13 and TRBJ2-1): AAGVIQSPRHLIKEKRETATLKCYPIPRHDTVYWYQQGPGQDPQFLISFYEKMQSDKGSIPDRFSAQQFSDYHSELNMSSLELGDSALYFCASSLWLPGLAASSYNEQFFGPGTRLTVL.

The chain carries TRBV18 and TRBJ2-1; TRBD2 aligns across 15 bases. J was trimmed by 7 bases and V by 8 bases; bases with no gene match: 6. Germline assignment: CDR1 KGHSH and CDR2 LQKENI. The length of the CDR3 is 15 residues. This CDR3 reads CASLPGTSGRNEQFF. The DNA for the CDR3 is TGTGCCAGCCTACCAGGGACTAGCGGGAGGAATGAGCAGTTCTTC.

The chain combines TRBV4-3 with TRBJ2-1; TRBD2 matches at 8 bases. In germline, CDR1 is LGHNA, CDR2 YSLEER. CDR3 size: 18 residues. The junction had 16 bases not matched to a gene; V was cut back by 1 base and J by 8 bases. The CDR3 loop reads CASSQAAGAGGLSDEQFF. As DNA, the CDR3 is TGCGCCAGCAGCCAAGCGGCCGGGGCGGGGGGCCTGTCGGATGAGCAGTTCTTC.

The V call is TRBV6-5, the J call TRBJ1-6, with D possibly TRBD1 on 6 matching bases. The germline gives CDR1 MNHEY, CDR2 SVGAGI. The length of the CDR3 is 14 residues. V was shortened by 4 bases and J by 9 bases, with 13 bases between the two germline ends. The CDR3 bases are TGTGCCAGCAGTTTCACAGGGTTCGGTTCACCCCTCCACTTT. Protein sequence: CASSFTGFGSPLHF.

The chain combines TRBV11-2 with TRBJ2-5; D uncertain. Looked up from germline, CDR1 is SGHAT and CDR2 is FQNNGV. CDR3 size: 14 residues. Trimming stripped 2 bases from V and 4 bases from J, with 11 bases between. In DNA, the CDR3 is TGTGCCAGCAGCTTATCAGCGCGGCCAGAGACCCAGTACTTC. Protein product: CASSLSARPETQYF.

This clone showed up just once. The chain couples TRBV5-5 to TRBJ2-7; 9 positions agree with TRBD1. V was pared by 3 bases and J by 3 bases, with 7 bases of the junction left unmatched. The CDR3 has 15 amino acids. Per the germline V gene, CDR1 is SGHKS and CDR2 is YYEKEE (reference sequence). CDR3 residues: CASSYAGTGIYEQYF. The DNA for the CDR3 is TGTGCCAGCAGCTACGCCGGGACAGGGATCTACGAGCAGTACTTC.

The chain couples TRBV18 to TRBJ1-5, with 7 bases identical to TRBD1. The germline gives CDR1 KGHSH, CDR2 LQKENI. Germline trimming cut 2 bases from V and 5 bases from J; bases unmatched to any gene: 9. The CDR3 contains 16 residues. The CDR3 loop reads CASSPGAEQGHQPQHF. The CDR3 DNA reads as TGTGCCAGCTCACCAGGAGCGGAACAGGGGCATCAGCCCCAGCATTTT.